The 28 T cell receptor beta chains given below trace back to one sample, sequenced in a study of molecular identifiers for immune sequencing clone quantification (dated by TCRdb to 2017 to 2018). Libraries were prepared through PCR. These reads were obtained on a NextSeq 500. TCRdb itself trimmed the public reads at Q25 with fastp, ran MiXCR and retained productive beta chains. Records with the same CDR3 protein are collapsed into one entry carrying the most frequent genes and DNA. The sample table holds some 590,000 distinct CDR3 sequences, of which approximately 24% were seen once. Together, the top ten hold 0.7% to 0.95% of the sample. The sample consisted of naive CD8+ T cells from blood, with Jurkat cell RNA spiked in. In light of the paper, this sample's cell subset or site label describes: FACS-sorted CD8+CD4-CCR7+CD45RA+ naive T cells. The receptors stem from a human donor in good health. Some libraries in this study had Jurkat cell RNA spiked in.

This clonotype has at least ten counts. The rearrangement links TRBV6-6 to TRBJ2-7; D possibly uses TRBD1 or TRBD2 (5 bases each). Germline V gives CDR1 MNHNY, CDR2 SVGAGI (reference sequence). V lost 4 bases and J lost 7, with 11 bases in between. CDR3 length: 12 residues. The CDR3 here is CASSFGGEEQYF. In DNA, the CDR3 is TGTGCCAGCAGTTTTGGGGGAGAGGAGCAGTACTTC.

In its sample, this clonotype was seen once. Being one base from a much bigger clone, this may be a read error. The conserved closing phenylalanine or tryptophan is absent in this CDR3, likely reflecting a read error. The chain combines TRBV15 with TRBJ2-3; D could derive from TRBD1 or TRBD2 (5 bases each). V lost 3 bases to trimming and J lost 3 bases, with 13 bases between them. The CDR3 is 15 residues long. Germline CDR1 and CDR2: LNHNV and YYDKDF (reference sequence). The CDR3 spells CATSSGTLVTDTQYI. Written as DNA, the CDR3 is TGTGCCACCAGCAGCGGGACCCTAGTGACAGATACGCAGTATATT.

This clonotype was recorded many times. The chain links TRBV12-3 or TRBV12-4 to TRBJ2-3; 8 bases match TRBD2. V gave up 5 bases and J gave up 5 bases; unmatched junction bases: 15. The CDR3 is 17 residues long. The CDR3 region has the DNA TGTGCCAGCAGTCCCCCATCTTACGGCGGGGGGAAAGATACGCAGTATTTT. Amino acids: CASSPPSYGGGKDTQYF.

This clonotype was detected many times. The rearrangement uses TRBV29-1 and TRBJ2-1, with TRBD2 matching 7 bases. CDR3 length: 15 residues. Trimming took 3 bases from V and 5 from J; bases not matched to a gene: 10. Germline CDR1 SQVTM, CDR2 ANQGSEA. CDR3 sequence (DNA): TGCAGCGTTGATAACCCTAGCGGCCTTAACAATGAGCAGTTCTTC. Its protein is CSVDNPSGLNNEQFF.

This clonotype showed up many times. The chain couples TRBV20-1 to TRBJ2-7; D could derive from TRBD1 or TRBD2 (5 bases each). CDR3 length: 14 residues. Trimming took off 1 base at V and 0 bases at J, with 10 bases between the two ends. Looked up from germline, CDR1 is DFQATT and CDR2 is SNEGSKA (reference sequence). The DNA for the CDR3 is TGCAGTGCTAGAGTGGGGGAGTTCTCCTACGAGCAGTACTTC. Encoded protein: CSARVGEFSYEQYF.

About this clonotype: This may arise from a read error, as a much more abundant clone is one base away. CDR3: CASSFSAHPRADTQYF. The CDR3 nucleotides read TGTGCCAGCAGTTTTTCGGCCCACCCCAGGGCAGATACGCAGTATTTT. The chain carries TRBV27 and TRBJ2-3; possibly TRBD1 for D (5 bases). This CDR3 comprises 16 residues. The ends were cut back, 3 bases at V and 4 bases at J, with 17 bases in the middle. CDR1 and CDR2 from the germline V gene are MNHEY and SMNVEV (reference sequence).

The rearrangement joins TRBV10-3 to TRBJ2-3, with 10 bases matching TRBD2. Looked up from germline, CDR1 is ENHRY and CDR2 is SYGVKD. CDR3 length: 16 residues. V was pared by 10 bases and J by 3 bases, with 13 bases of the junction left unmatched. The CDR3, as DNA: TGTGCCACTTGGGGGGGGACTAGCGCTGTGACAGATACGCAGTATTTT. Translation: CATWGGTSAVTDTQYF.

The count of this clonotype is one. This could be a read error, since a much larger clone is one nucleotide away. The chain has TRBV4-1 and TRBJ2-7; 10 bases align to TRBD2. This CDR3 is built from 16 residues. CDR1 is MGHRA and CDR2 is YSYEKL in the germline V gene. CDR3 nucleotide sequence: TGCGCCAGCAGCCCCCCGAGGACTAGCGGCTCCTTCGAGCAGTACTTC. Amino acid sequence: CASSPPRTSGSFEQYF.

This clonotype was seen a few times. The V and J genes are TRBV20-1 and TRBJ1-2, with D unresolved. The CDR3 consists of 14 residues. CDR1 is DFQATT, CDR2 SNEGSKA, per germline (reference sequence). Trimming cost V 0 bases and J 5 bases, with 13 bases left between them. DNA of the CDR3: TGCAGTGCTAGAGATTCACACAGAGCTTATGGCTACACCTTC. This codes for CSARDSHRAYGYTF.

This clonotype was recorded a few times. The genes are TRBV4-3 and TRBJ2-5; D gene uncertain. The germline V gene has CDR1 LGHNA and CDR2 YSLEER. The CDR3 contains 15 residues. V was shortened by 0 bases and J by 4 bases, with 12 bases between the two germline ends. DNA of the CDR3: TGCGCCAGCAGCCAAGATATAGGCGTGGGAGAGACCCAGTACTTC. Protein sequence: CASSQDIGVGETQYF.

The chain has TRBV27 and TRBJ2-1, with 11 bases aligning to TRBD2. J lost 3 bases, V lost 4 bases, and 8 bases had no gene match. The germline V gene has CDR1 MNHEY and CDR2 SMNVEV (reference sequence). The CDR3 runs 17 residues. CDR3 protein: CASSSRAGLAGYNEQFF. CDR3 DNA: TGTGCCAGCAGTTCTCGTGCAGGACTAGCGGGCTACAATGAGCAGTTCTTC.

A note on this clonotype: Because the CDR3 is missing its conserved closing phenylalanine or tryptophan, this is likely a read error. The V call is TRBV19, the J call TRBJ2-7; D may match TRBD1 or TRBD2 (5 bases each). The length of the CDR3 is 16 residues. The V end was cut by 5 bases, the J end by 0 bases, with 17 bases between. Germline CDR1 reads LNHDA; CDR2 reads SQIVND (reference sequence). The CDR3 is CASSVGGRGFSYEQYL. In DNA form, the CDR3 reads TGTGCCAGTAGTGTAGGCGGTCGGGGCTTCTCCTACGAGCAGTACCTC.

This chain links TRBV6-2 or TRBV6-3 with TRBJ2-2, with TRBD2 as a possible D gene (6 bases). CDR1 is MNHEY and CDR2 is SVGEGT in the germline V gene. Deletions cut 7 bases from V and 6 bases from J, with 18 bases between. The CDR3 runs to 15 residues. The CDR3 DNA reads TGTGCCAGCAATAGAGGGGAGGTCGTATCCGGGGAGCTGTTTTTT. Translation: CASNRGEVVSGELFF.

As concerns this clonotype: An end of the junction does not agree with germline; a read error may underlie this. The chain is built from TRBV7-9 and TRBJ2-2; D is perhaps TRBD1 or TRBD2 (5 bases each). The CDR3 is 14 amino acids. The germline V gene has CDR1 SEHNR and CDR2 FQNEAQ (reference sequence). The CDR3 reads CASSPSPGTGALFF. Here the CDR3 DNA reads TGTGCCAGCAGTCCCAGCCCGGGCACCGGGGCGCTGTTTTTT.

This clonotype was seen ten or more times. This chain connects TRBV29-1 to TRBJ2-7, with D maybe TRBD1 (6 bases). The CDR3 extends over 11 amino acids. CDR1 SQVTM and CDR2 ANQGSEA come from the germline V gene. Trimming left V 4 bases short and J 5 bases short, with 9 bases between. The chain's CDR3 is CSVARGHEQYF. For the CDR3, the DNA is TGCAGCGTTGCCAGGGGACACGAGCAGTACTTC.

In regard to this clonotype: This sequence may be a read error, since a much larger clone differs from it by one base. The chain links TRBV6-5 to TRBJ2-7; 10 positions agree with TRBD1. The CDR3 is made up of 14 amino acids. Germline trimming cut 5 bases from V and 5 bases from J; bases unmatched to any gene: 6. Germline CDR1 reads MNHEY; CDR2 reads SVGAGI. CDR3 amino acids: CASSHTTGGHEQYF. The CDR3 coding sequence is TGTGCCAGCAGTCACACGACAGGGGGCCACGAGCAGTACTTC.

At least ten counts were recorded for this clonotype. The J gene is TRBJ1-1, the V gene TRBV4-3; 10 bases are a match to TRBD1. The CDR3 is made up of 15 amino acids. The germline V gene has CDR1 LGHNA and CDR2 YSLEER. The trim removed 1 base at V and 5 bases at J, leaving 4 bases unmatched. The CDR3 spells CASSQGTGGWTEAFF. The CDR3 nucleotides are TGCGCCAGCAGCCAAGGGACAGGGGGTTGGACTGAAGCTTTCTTT.

This clonotype has at least ten counts. This chain joins TRBV3-1 and TRBJ2-7, with D perhaps matching TRBD2 (5 bases). The V end was cut by 4 bases, the J end by 7 bases, with 14 bases between. Per germline, CDR1 LGHDT and CDR2 YNNKEL (reference sequence). The CDR3 runs to 13 residues. In DNA form, the CDR3 reads TGTGCCAGCAGCCGTTTGAGGACGGGAGAGCAGTACTTC. Translating it yields CASSRLRTGEQYF.

This clonotype was counted between two and nine times. The V gene is TRBV20-1, the J gene TRBJ2-1; D is unclear. The germline V gene has CDR1 DFQATT and CDR2 SNEGSKA (reference sequence). The CDR3 length is 14 residues. Between the trimmed V and J ends, which lost 3 bases and 4 bases, there was a span of 13 bases. For the CDR3, the DNA is TGCAGTGCTAGCTTAGATACTCCATACAATGAGCAGTTCTTC. Translated, it gives CSASLDTPYNEQFF.

This chain uses TRBV7-9 with TRBJ2-5, with 10 bases matching TRBD1. Per the germline V gene, CDR1 is SEHNR and CDR2 is FQNEAQ (reference sequence). The V gene end was trimmed by 6 bases and the J gene end by 5 bases; junction bases not matched to a gene: 6. The CDR3 runs 14 residues. The CDR3 here is CASRSDRGLETQYF. The DNA for the CDR3 is TGTGCCAGCAGATCTGACAGGGGGCTTGAGACCCAGTACTTC. Based on the CDR3 plus reference TRBV7-9 and TRBJ2-5, the full variable domain is DTGVSQNPRHKITKRGQNVTFRCDPISEHNRLYWYRQTLGQGPEFLTYFQNEAQLEKSRLLSDRFSAERPKGSFSTLEIQRTEQGDSAMYLCASRSDRGLETQYFGPGTRLLVL.

This sequence joins TRBV4-3 and TRBJ2-1; 8 bases are shared with TRBD2. V dropped 4 bases and J dropped 5; count of bases not matched to a gene: 10. The CDR3 spans 16 residues. CDR1 is LGHNA and CDR2 is YSLEER in the germline V gene. Here the CDR3 DNA reads TGCGCCAGCAGCCCACTCGGGACTAGTGTCGACAATGAGCAGTTCTTC. Translation gives CASSPLGTSVDNEQFF.

This clonotype was counted between two and nine times. A read error is possible here, since a much larger clone lies one base away. The chain recombines TRBV6-5 with TRBJ2-5, with TRBD2 matching 9 bases. The CDR3 spans 14 residues. Germline CDR1 MNHEY, CDR2 SVGAGI. CDR3 bases: TGTGCCAGCAGTTATGTTCAGCGGGGGGAGACCCAGAACTTC. Protein product: CASSYVQRGETQNF.

This clonotype was counted only a few times. The chain joins TRBV7-6 to TRBJ2-7, with TRBD2 identical over 7 bases. V lost 2 bases and J lost 0; bases outside the gene matches: 4. This CDR3 has 15 amino acids. CDR1 and CDR2 (germline): SGHVS, FNYEAQ. The CDR3 is CASSLSSGFSYEQYF. CDR3 DNA: TGTGCCAGCAGCTTAAGTAGCGGGTTCTCCTACGAGCAGTACTTC.

A few counts support this clonotype. The chain uses TRBV28 and TRBJ2-3, with TRBD2 identical over 7 bases. CDR3 size: 15 residues. The V segment lost 5 bases and the J segment 5 bases; nucleotides outside the gene matches: 10. From germline, CDR1 is MDHEN and CDR2 SYDVKM. CDR3 sequence reads: CASSPKAGFVDTQYF. Written as DNA, the CDR3 is TGTGCCAGCAGTCCCAAAGCGGGATTTGTAGATACGCAGTATTTT.

This clonotype was picked up a small number of times. The rearrangement links TRBV6-5 to TRBJ1-3; D uncertain. This CDR3 has 11 amino acids. V lost 8 bases and J lost 2, with 4 bases in between. Germline V lookup: CDR1 MNHEY, CDR2 SVGAGI. The DNA of the CDR3 is TGTGCCAGCGGGGCTGGAAACACCATATATTTT. Translated, it gives CASGAGNTIYF.

The chain has TRBV28 and TRBJ2-7, with 8 nucleotides matching TRBD2. CDR3 length: 19 residues. Germline V gives CDR1 MDHEN, CDR2 SYDVKM. Losses at the gene ends were 7 bases for V and 0 bases for J; bases not matched to a gene: 20. This CDR3 reads CASTPLPGLVPHSSYEQYF. Written as DNA, the CDR3 is TGTGCCAGCACCCCTCTTCCGGGACTAGTGCCTCATTCCTCCTACGAGCAGTACTTC.

In the case of this clonotype: This may be a read error: a much more frequent sequence differs by one nucleotide. CDR3 residues: CASSLENPDTEAFF. The CDR3 DNA reads as TGCGCCAGCAGCTTGGAGAACCCAGACACTGAAGCTTTCTTT. The chain joins TRBV5-1 to TRBJ1-1; D not certain. The CDR3 has 14 amino acids. Germline values: CDR1 SGHRS, CDR2 YFSETQ. Trimming stripped 0 bases from V and 3 bases from J, with 9 bases between.

This chain uses TRBV7-9 with TRBJ2-7, with D possibly being TRBD1 (6 bases). The V gene lost 6 bases and the J gene lost 2 bases, with 8 bases spanning the gap. Germline V gene data show CDR1 as SEHNR and CDR2 as FQNEAQ (reference sequence). This CDR3 contains 12 residues. The CDR3 region has the DNA TGTGCCAGCAGGAGGGACACCTACGAGCAGTACTTC. Protein sequence: CASRRDTYEQYF.